This TCR beta chain was documented in a study of CXCR3-negative and CXCR3-positive naive CD8 T cells. Notes on the study in general: After cryopreservation, CXCR3 expression dropped partially; most assays used fresh PBMCs. Naive cells, whether CXCR3-negative or CXCR3-positive, had similar TRBV-TRBJ usage, while memory cells differed.

As for this clonotype: The antigen remains undetermined.

UMI-tagged TRB cDNA libraries were built via 5' RACE. With the 5' RACE reads reprocessed, TCRdb shows one record per CDR3 protein and no DNA. The sample table includes about 41,000 distinct CDR3 sequences. CDR1 and CDR2 (germline): SGDLS, YYNGEE. The CDR3 spans 15 residues. The chain employs TRBV9 and TRBJ1-2; as DNA is missing, the TRBD1 call by TCRdb cannot be tested. Sequencing was done on a sample of naive CXCR3- CD8+ T cells from blood. Indicated subset: CD45RO-CCR7+CD27+CD95- naive CD8+ T cells lacking CXCR3 (TNR3-). The origin of this receptor is a human donor in good health. Some clones in this sample may be carry-over from other donors' samples. The chain's CDR3 is CASSVASPGTYGYTF.